These 21 T cell receptor beta chains share one sample of origin, sequenced in a study of blood T cell repertoires in COVID-19. The data were produced by immunoSEQ multiplex PCR, yet TCRdb's version contains in-frame clones alone and is incomplete. The sample shows about 140,000 clones, around 84% of them seen only once. Source material: peripheral blood. The receptors stem from a man aged 25 to 45 with COVID-19, enrolled during active disease.

The V and J genes are TRBV28 and TRBJ2-7, with D unclear. Germline assignment: CDR1 MDHEN and CDR2 SYDVKM. V was trimmed by 11 bases and J by 1 base, leaving 12 bases between them. The CDR3 sequence is 12 residues long. The CDR3 bases are TGTGCCTCGGCAGGCCTTTCCTACGAGCAGTACTTC. This translates into CASAGLSYEQYF.

V is TRBV4-3 and J is TRBJ2-7, with 9 bases fitting TRBD1. Germline CDR1 is LGHNA and CDR2 is YSLEER. The CDR3 loop spans 15 amino acids. The junction had 7 bases not matched to a gene; V was cut back by 0 bases and J by 7 bases. Here the CDR3 DNA reads TGCGCCAGCAGCCAAGATAGGGGGACAGGGCAGGAGCAGTACTTC. Translation gives CASSQDRGTGQEQYF.

J is TRBJ2-4 and V is TRBV21-1; the DNA was not used to check the table's D call, TRBD2. TRBV21-1 is tagged as a pseudogene. The CDR3 has 14 amino acids. The CDR3 sequence: CASSKGGVKNIQYF. The CDR3 DNA reads TGTGCCAGCAGCAAAGGGGGGGTCAAAAACATTCAGTACTTC.

The count of this clone is one. V and J are TRBV6-2 or TRBV6-3 and TRBJ2-7, with D possibly TRBD1 on 6 matching bases. This CDR3 has 13 residues. CDR1 is MNHEY and CDR2 is SVGEGT in the germline V gene. Trimming took off 5 bases at V and 0 bases at J, with 8 bases between the two ends. The CDR3 loop reads CASSRTASYEQYF. DNA for the CDR3: TGTGCCAGCAGTAGGACAGCCTCCTACGAGCAGTACTTC.

The chain combines TRBV19 with TRBJ2-7; maybe TRBD1 (5 bases). V lost 0 bases, J lost 2 bases, and 8 bases lay in between. Germline V gives CDR1 LNHDA, CDR2 SQIVND (reference sequence). The CDR3 length is 14 residues. CDR3 DNA: TGTGCCAGTAGTATAGATCTACAGGCCTACGAGCAGTACTTC. This gives the protein CASSIDLQAYEQYF.

The rearrangement joins TRBV5-1 to TRBJ2-7; tentative D call: TRBD2 (5 bases). This CDR3 comprises 15 residues. The germline gives CDR1 SGHRS, CDR2 YFSETQ. Trimming stripped 0 bases from V and 6 bases from J, with 16 bases between. The CDR3 here is CASSLGGVDLGEQYF. As DNA, the CDR3 is TGCGCCAGCAGCTTGGGGGGAGTTGACCTGGGCGAGCAGTACTTC.

The gene calls are TRBV29-1 and TRBJ2-7, with TRBD2 matching over 8 bases. Germline-derived CDR1 and CDR2 are SQVTM and ANQGSEA. V was clipped by 0 bases and J by 8 bases; unmatched bases: 3. The length of the CDR3 is 12 residues. Written as DNA, the CDR3 is TGCAGCGTTGAAGATTCGGGAGGGAAGCAGTACTTC. Translated, it gives CSVEDSGGKQYF.

With respect to this clone: Other DNA variants within this sample encode the same CDR3. The chain links TRBV7-8 to TRBJ1-1; TRBD1 matches at 7 bases. Trimming removed 5 bases from V and 1 base from J; junction bases left unmatched: 4. Germline V gene lookup returns CDR1 SGHVS and CDR2 FQNEAQ. The CDR3 length is 14 residues. The CDR3 here is CASSLGQANTEAFF. For the CDR3, the DNA is TGTGCCAGCAGCCTCGGACAGGCGAACACTGAAGCTTTCTTT.

The chain uses TRBV10-1 and TRBJ2-7; 12 bases are a match to TRBD1. This CDR3 contains 15 residues. V gave up 6 bases and J gave up 6 bases; unmatched junction bases: 9. CDR1 is WNHNN, CDR2 SYGVQD, per germline (reference sequence). The CDR3 sequence: CASSTGTGGIGEQYF. The CDR3 nucleotides read TGCGCCAGCAGCACCGGGACAGGGGGCATCGGCGAGCAGTACTTC.

V and J are TRBV5-1 and TRBJ2-2, with 10 nucleotides matching TRBD2. J lost 6 bases, V lost 4 bases, and 9 bases had no gene match. Looked up from germline, CDR1 is SGHRS and CDR2 is YFSETQ. CDR3 length: 16 residues. In nucleotides, the CDR3 is TGCGCCAGCAGCAGTAGCGGGAGGAGTTCGGCCGGGGAGCTGTTTTTT. Translated: CASSSSGRSSAGELFF.

The chain joins TRBV10-3 to TRBJ2-7, with 10 bases aligning to TRBD1. There are 15 residues in the CDR3. Germline V gene lookup returns CDR1 ENHRY and CDR2 SYGVKD. With V trimmed by 2 bases and J by 6 bases, 7 bases remained unmatched. For the CDR3, the DNA is TGTGCCATCAGTGAGGACAGGGGGCTGGGGGCCGAGCAGTACTTC. Protein sequence: CAISEDRGLGAEQYF.

The chain combines TRBV5-5 with TRBJ1-4; no reliable D call. V lost 3 bases to trimming and J lost 7 bases, with 13 bases between them. This CDR3 is built from 14 residues. Germline CDR1 is SGHKS and CDR2 is YYEKEE (reference sequence). DNA of the CDR3: TGTGCCAGCAGCTATGCATTCCGGGGTGAAAAACTGTTTTTT. This gives the protein CASSYAFRGEKLFF.

The chain combines TRBV10-3 with TRBJ2-3; 13 positions match TRBD2. V was pared by 10 bases and J by 1 base, with 8 bases of the junction left unmatched. The CDR3 totals 16 residues. Germline lookup yields CDR1 ENHRY and CDR2 SYGVKD. Here the CDR3 DNA reads TGTGCCACTAGGACTAGCGGGAGTCGAGGCACAGATACGCAGTATTTT. This gives the protein CATRTSGSRGTDTQYF.

V is TRBV9 and J is TRBJ1-1; D ambiguous. The CDR3 consists of 13 residues. Trimming removed 4 bases at V and 0 bases at J, with 7 bases between. Germline lookup yields CDR1 SGDLS and CDR2 YYNGEE. The CDR3 bases are TGTGCCAGCAGCCTTCGGTTGAACACTGAAGCTTTCTTT. It translates to CASSLRLNTEAFF.

V and J are TRBV6-1 and TRBJ1-1; 11 nucleotides align to TRBD1. Germline CDR1 and CDR2: MNHNS and SASEGT. The CDR3 runs 15 residues. The J segment lost 4 bases and the V segment lost 0 bases, leaving 1 base of the junction unmatched. For the CDR3, the DNA is TGTGCCAGCAGTGAAGCGGGGACAGGGGGCACTGAAGCTTTCTTT. Amino acid sequence: CASSEAGTGGTEAFF.

This clone has only one observation. The J gene is TRBJ2-5, the V gene TRBV28; D ambiguous. This CDR3 is built from 12 residues. The germline V and J ends were trimmed by 4 bases and 5 bases, with 8 bases remaining between them. Germline loops: CDR1 MDHEN, CDR2 SYDVKM. As DNA, the CDR3 is TGTGCCAGCAGTTATACTCCGGAGACCCAGTACTTC. Protein sequence: CASSYTPETQYF.

The chain employs TRBV21-1 and TRBJ1-5; the D segment call TRBD1 is taken from the table without a DNA check. TRBV21-1 is marked as a pseudogene. The CDR3 totals 14 residues. The CDR3 loop reads CASTGIRSNQPQHF. In nucleotides, the CDR3 is TGTGCCAGCACAGGAATAAGGAGCAATCAGCCCCAGCATTTT.

The CDR3 coding sequence is TGTGCCAGCAGCCGTGGGGGAGGGAGCACAGATACGCAGTATTTT. Residues: CASSRGGGSTDTQYF. This rearrangement joins TRBV28 to TRBJ2-3; 7 bases agree with TRBD2. V shed 6 bases, J shed 0 bases, and the junction held 6 bases outside the gene matches. The CDR3 loop spans 15 amino acids. Germline lookup yields CDR1 MDHEN and CDR2 SYDVKM.

The chain is built from TRBV5-4 and TRBJ1-2; 11 bases are shared with TRBD1. The germline V gene encodes CDR1 SGHNT and CDR2 YYREEE (reference sequence). V was clipped by 4 bases and J by 8 bases; unmatched bases: 10. The CDR3 contains 15 residues. DNA of the CDR3: TGTGCCAGCAGCACGGAGGACAGGGGGCTTGGAGGCTACACCTTC. It translates to CASSTEDRGLGGYTF.

The rearrangement joins TRBV28 to TRBJ1-2; no clear D gene. V dropped 8 bases and J dropped 4 bases, with 5 bases sitting between them. The V gene's germline CDR1 is MDHEN and CDR2 SYDVKM. The CDR3 contains 10 residues. The CDR3 region is CASSGYGYTF. In DNA form, the CDR3 reads TGTGCCAGCTCGGGCTATGGCTACACCTTC.

V is TRBV15 and J is TRBJ2-3; 11 nucleotides align to TRBD2. The germline CDR1 and CDR2 sequences are LNHNV and YYDKDF (reference sequence). The CDR3 is made up of 16 amino acids. V lost 8 bases to trimming and J lost 0 bases; unmatched junction nucleotides: 7. CDR3 protein: CATGTSGSLSTDTQYF. CDR3 in DNA: TGTGCCACCGGGACTAGCGGTTCTCTTAGCACAGATACGCAGTATTTT.